Included here is one T cell receptor beta chain sequence, with context. As processed by the authors: Nucleated cell number was recorded as an estimate derived from reference gene primer amplification. Profiling relied on immunoSEQ multiplex PCR, and the TCRdb table lists in-frame clones only, not all of them. V and J calls and clone size are as listed in that table; D and trimming were resolved from the DNA. The sample records 100,000 to 150,000 clones, approximately 81% being singletons. This specimen belongs to a study of blood T cell repertoires in COVID-19. Study details: Spain, Italy and the United States supplied samples that represented acute and convalescent COVID-19. Sample material is recorded as cDNA or gDNA derived from T cells, B-cell-depleted T cells, or PBMCs.

V was cut by 4 bases and J by 8 bases, with 11 bases left in between. Germline V gives CDR1 MNHEY, CDR2 SMNVEV (reference sequence). The length of the CDR3 is 12 residues. V gene TRBV27 combines with J gene TRBJ1-2; the D is unclear. Sequences were obtained from peripheral blood. The receptor was isolated from a woman aged 25 to 39 who had recovered from COVID-19. CDR3 DNA sequence: TGTGCCAGCAGTTATTCCGGGGAAGGCTACACCTTC. Translation gives CASSYSGEGYTF.